A single sample is the source of the 12 T cell receptor beta chains below, sequenced in a study of identical twins. TCRdb used MiXCR to reprocess the 5' RACE reads, holding one entry per CDR3 protein. This repertoire shows more than 1.5 million distinct CDR3 sequences, about 32% found once; its top ten account for about 0.27%. Specimen: cord blood. These receptors were obtained from a newborn girl in good health.

This clonotype was seen more than once but under ten times. V usage is TRBV2 and J usage is TRBJ2-5, with 7 bases aligning to TRBD2. The DNA end is more similar to TRBJ2-7, so the J call may be wrong. CDR1 is SNHLY, CDR2 FYNNEI, per germline. The CDR3 is made up of 17 amino acids. Written as DNA, the CDR3 is TGTGCCAGCAGTGTTAGCCGGGAGGTTCCGGGGGGATACGAGCAGTACTTC. Translating it yields CASSVSREVPGGYEQYF.

V is TRBV2 and J is TRBJ1-6, with 7 positions matching TRBD1. The CDR3 consists of 13 residues. The germline gives CDR1 SNHLY, CDR2 FYNNEI. V shed 6 bases, J shed 10 bases, and the junction held 6 bases outside the gene matches. The DNA for the CDR3 is TGTGCCAGCAGCCCAAGGGACAGATCACCCCTCCACTTT. The encoded protein is CASSPRDRSPLHF.

The chain has TRBV20-1 and TRBJ2-3; 9 bases fit TRBD1. This CDR3 has 14 residues. The trim removed 6 bases at V and 3 bases at J, leaving 7 bases unmatched. CDR1 DFQATT and CDR2 SNEGSKA come from the germline V gene (reference sequence). The chain's CDR3 is CSAKVGTGTDTQYF. The CDR3, as DNA: TGCAGTGCCAAGGTCGGGACAGGGACAGATACGCAGTATTTT.

The chain joins TRBV20-1 to TRBJ1-1; maybe TRBD1 (6 bases). Trimming stripped 6 bases from V and 1 base from J, with 12 bases between. Germline CDR1 DFQATT, CDR2 SNEGSKA (reference sequence). The CDR3 consists of 13 residues. CDR3 sequence reads: CSAPGTSNTEAFF. CDR3 sequence (DNA): TGCAGTGCCCCCGGGACATCGAACACTGAAGCTTTCTTT.

This clonotype is a singleton in its sample. The chain uses TRBV15 and TRBJ2-1, with 12 nucleotides matching TRBD2. The CDR3 contains 15 residues. Germline V gives CDR1 LNHNV, CDR2 YYDKDF (reference sequence). Trimming at V came to 5 bases and at J to 10 bases, leaving 9 bases not matched to a gene. CDR3 loop: CATSPRTSGIKEQFF. CDR3 bases: TGTGCCACCAGCCCCCGGACTAGCGGGATTAAGGAGCAGTTCTTC.

The V and J genes are TRBV20-1 and TRBJ2-1; 9 bases fit TRBD2. Germline V gives CDR1 DFQATT, CDR2 SNEGSKA (reference sequence). This CDR3 comprises 19 residues. Trimming removed 1 base from V and 0 bases from J; junction bases left unmatched: 13. The chain's CDR3 is CSARGNSGSPSSSYNEQFF. CDR3 DNA: TGCAGTGCTAGAGGGAATAGCGGGAGTCCCTCGAGCTCCTACAATGAGCAGTTCTTC.

The J gene is TRBJ1-6, the V gene TRBV6-5, with a tentative D call TRBD1 (6 bases). CDR3 length: 18 amino acids. The germline gives CDR1 MNHEY, CDR2 SVGAGI. Trimming removed 5 bases from V and 0 bases from J, with 17 bases in between. The CDR3 here is CASSLLGGLSSYNSPLHF. CDR3 in DNA: TGTGCCAGCAGTCTTCTCGGGGGCCTTAGCTCCTATAATTCACCCCTCCACTTT.

V gene TRBV7-6 combines with J gene TRBJ2-1; 7 bases line up with TRBD1. CDR3 size: 15 residues. Germline CDR1 is SGHVS and CDR2 is FNYEAQ. Unmatched junction bases numbered 5, after V lost 1 base and J lost 5 bases. The CDR3: CASSLDQGEDNEQFF. Written as DNA, the CDR3 is TGTGCCAGCAGCTTAGATCAGGGGGAAGACAATGAGCAGTTCTTC.

The chain couples TRBV28 to TRBJ2-3; D unresolved. The CDR3 loop spans 18 amino acids. From germline, CDR1 is MDHEN and CDR2 SYDVKM. V lost 3 bases and J 0 bases, leaving 19 bases between the germline ends. The CDR3 protein is CASSLFGGSTSSTDTQYF. CDR3 nucleotides: TGTGCCAGCAGTTTGTTTGGCGGCAGCACGTCTAGCACAGATACGCAGTATTTT.

This rearrangement joins TRBV5-5 to TRBJ1-2; 7 nucleotides agree with TRBD1. V was pared by 1 base and J by 8 bases, with 11 bases of the junction left unmatched. This CDR3 is 15 amino acids long. The germline V gene has CDR1 SGHKS and CDR2 YYEKEE (reference sequence). The chain's CDR3 is CASSLIGGGASGYTF. DNA for the CDR3: TGTGCCAGCAGCTTGATTGGAGGGGGCGCATCGGGCTACACCTTC.

This chain joins TRBV20-1 and TRBJ1-1; D is uncertain. V was shortened by 2 bases and J by 0 bases, with 7 bases between the two germline ends. Germline CDR1 and CDR2: DFQATT and SNEGSKA (reference sequence). The CDR3 contains 13 residues. The DNA for the CDR3 is TGCAGTGCTAGATTTACGGTGAACACTGAAGCTTTCTTT. Residues: CSARFTVNTEAFF.

J is TRBJ1-1 and V is TRBV2, with TRBD1 as a possible D gene (6 bases). V lost 6 bases and J lost 3, with 17 bases in between. The germline gives CDR1 SNHLY, CDR2 FYNNEI. This CDR3 spans 15 amino acids. CDR3 protein: CASSLTGTIDTEAFF. In DNA, the CDR3 is TGTGCCAGCAGCCTTACAGGGACGATTGACACTGAAGCTTTCTTT. The full variable domain, its missing parts supplied by reference TRBV2 and TRBJ1-1, is EPEVTQTPSHQVTQMGQEVILRCVPISNHLYFYWYRQILGQKVEFLVSFYNNEISEKSEIFDDQFSVERPDGSNFTLKIRSTKLEDSAMYFCASSLTGTIDTEAFFGQGTRLTVV.